The 25 T cell receptor beta chains listed next were all sequenced from one sample in a study of blood T cell repertoires in COVID-19 (dated by TCRdb to 2019 to 2021). Library preparation used the immunoSEQ multiplex PCR assay. Held by TCRdb, this immuneACCESS table contains in-frame sequences only and omits some clones. Under half of the omission traces to an unresolved V gene where checked; the cause of the rest is unknown. In this sample the table shows nearly 300,000 clones, about 91% of which occur a single time. The ten top clones hold 6.9% of the sample. The sequenced material came from peripheral blood. Source of these receptors: a woman aged 25 to 45 who had recovered from COVID-19.

This sequence joins TRBV7-9 and TRBJ2-1; maybe TRBD2 (5 bases). This CDR3 has 15 amino acids. Deletions cut 8 bases from V and 0 bases from J, with 14 bases between. The germline V gene has CDR1 SEHNR and CDR2 FQNEAQ (reference sequence). The CDR3: CASELGVSSYNEQFF. CDR3 DNA: TGTGCCAGCGAATTGGGAGTTAGCTCCTACAATGAGCAGTTCTTC.

V is TRBV7-2 and J is TRBJ2-2, with D perhaps TRBD2 (6 bases). CDR1 SGHTA and CDR2 FQGNSA come from the germline V gene. CDR3 size: 15 residues. Trimming shortened V by 1 base and J by 5 bases, and 11 bases separated the two germline ends. This CDR3 is CASSLEGRGTGELFF. The CDR3 region has the DNA TGTGCCAGCAGCTTAGAGGGCCGGGGGACCGGGGAGCTGTTTTTT.

V and J are TRBV7-8 and TRBJ2-1; maybe TRBD2 (5 bases). Germline lookup yields CDR1 SGHVS and CDR2 FQNEAQ. The V and J ends lost 5 bases and 0 bases respectively, with 14 bases between them. There are 16 residues in the CDR3. CDR3 in amino acids: CASSPRGFRSYNEQFF. DNA of the CDR3: TGTGCCAGCAGCCCGAGAGGGTTCCGCTCCTACAATGAGCAGTTCTTC.

This chain links TRBV14 with TRBJ1-1, with 9 bases fitting TRBD1. The germline gives CDR1 SGHDN, CDR2 FVKESK. The CDR3 consists of 12 residues. The V gene end was trimmed by 4 bases and the J gene end by 9 bases; junction bases not matched to a gene: 3. This CDR3 reads CASSLGQGQAFF. CDR3 nucleotides: TGTGCCAGCAGCCTGGGACAGGGTCAAGCTTTCTTT.

The genes are TRBV21-1 and TRBJ1-2. TRBV21-1 is classified as a pseudogene. This CDR3 is 15 amino acids long. The CDR3 sequence: CASSKARAGHYGYTF. The CDR3 bases are TGTGCCAGCAGCAAAGCTCGTGCGGGGCACTATGGCTACACCTTC.

J is TRBJ2-3 and V is TRBV5-1, with TRBD2 identical over 10 bases. With V trimmed by 4 bases and J by 2 bases, 4 bases remained unmatched. This CDR3 contains 15 residues. CDR1 is SGHRS and CDR2 is YFSETQ in the germline V gene. The CDR3 here is CASSLSGGVTDTQYF. CDR3 DNA sequence: TGCGCCAGCAGCCTGAGCGGGGGGGTCACAGATACGCAGTATTTT.

CDR3 nucleotides: TGTGCCAGCAGCCACTTGGGTCCCGACAGGGCGCTCCCCTATGGCTACACCTTC. It translates to CASSHLGPDRALPYGYTF. V is TRBV3-1 (or the pseudogene TRBV3-2) and J is TRBJ1-2, with 7 nucleotides matching TRBD1. The germline CDR1 and CDR2 sequences are LGHDT and YNNKEL (reference sequence). The CDR3 sequence is 18 residues long. V lost 3 bases and J lost 4; bases outside the gene matches: 17.

The rearrangement uses TRBV25-1 and TRBJ2-3; 7 positions match TRBD2. V dropped 4 bases and J dropped 8; count of bases not matched to a gene: 12. This CDR3 contains 15 residues. Germline V lookup: CDR1 MGHDK, CDR2 SYGVNS. CDR3 region: CASSVLVSGEGTQYF. The DNA for the CDR3 is TGTGCCAGCAGTGTCCTTGTTAGTGGGGAGGGTACGCAGTATTTT. Filled out from reference TRBV25-1 and TRBJ2-3, the complete variable domain reads EADIYQTPRYLVIGTGKKITLECSQTMGHDKMYWYQQDPGMELHLIHYSYGVNSTEKGDLSSESTVSRIRTEHFPLTLESARPSHTSQYLCASSVLVSGEGTQYFGPGTRLTVL.

V gene TRBV2 combines with J gene TRBJ1-5; D is possibly TRBD1 (5 bases). V lost 0 bases and J 1 base, leaving 19 bases between the germline ends. Germline V gives CDR1 SNHLY, CDR2 FYNNEI. This CDR3 region has 19 residues. The CDR3 DNA follows: TGTGCCAGCAGTGAAGCGGGGCAGGGCTCTAGTGTGAGCAATCAGCCCCAGCATTTT. This gives the protein CASSEAGQGSSVSNQPQHF.

The chain employs TRBV7-6 and TRBJ2-3; 14 positions agree with TRBD2. The CDR3 has 15 residues. Germline CDR1 is SGHVS and CDR2 is FNYEAQ. The V gene end was trimmed by 5 bases and the J gene end by 5 bases; junction bases not matched to a gene: 3. The CDR3 spells CASSRGLAGVDTQYF. The CDR3 DNA sequence: TGTGCCAGCAGCCGGGGACTAGCGGGGGTAGATACGCAGTATTTT. Complete variable domain (other parts from reference TRBV7-6 and TRBJ2-3): GAGVSQSPRYKVTKRGQDVALRCDPISGHVSLYWYRQALGQGPEFLTYFNYEAQQDKSGLPNDRFSAERPEGSISTLTIQRTEQRDSAMYRCASSRGLAGVDTQYFGPGTRLTVL.

J is TRBJ1-2 and V is TRBV6-5; D might be TRBD1 (5 bases). Germline loops: CDR1 MNHEY, CDR2 SVGAGI. The ends were cut back, 5 bases at V and 4 bases at J, with 14 bases in the middle. The CDR3 has 14 residues. The CDR3 is CASSLQGIGYGYTF. CDR3 in DNA: TGTGCCAGCAGTCTTCAGGGTATCGGCTATGGCTACACCTTC.

For the CDR3, the DNA is TGTGCCAGCAGCTTAGTCTTTCGAATCGACATCCTCGAAGATACGCAGTATTTT. Translating it yields CASSLVFRIDILEDTQYF. This rearrangement joins TRBV7-8 to TRBJ2-3, with unresolved D. This CDR3 is built from 18 residues. V lost 1 base and J 5 bases, leaving 22 bases between the germline ends. Germline V lookup: CDR1 SGHVS, CDR2 FQNEAQ.

The rearrangement uses TRBV7-8 and TRBJ2-1; TRBD1 matches 7 bases. This CDR3 comprises 16 residues. Germline CDR1 reads SGHVS; CDR2 reads FQNEAQ. The V gene end was trimmed by 1 base and the J gene end by 3 bases; junction bases not matched to a gene: 6. DNA for the CDR3: TGTGCCAGCAGCTTAGGAGGGGGCAGGATCTACAATGAGCAGTTCTTC. Translation: CASSLGGGRIYNEQFF.

The chain is built from TRBV5-1 and TRBJ1-1, with D uncertain. The CDR3 spans 13 residues. The V gene lost 7 bases and the J gene lost 1 base, with 11 bases spanning the gap. From germline, CDR1 is SGHRS and CDR2 YFSETQ. As DNA, the CDR3 is TGCGCCAGCGCCCCGTTTAGGAACACTGAAGCTTTCTTT. It is translated as CASAPFRNTEAFF.

The CDR3 nucleotides are TGTGCCAGCAGCCCTCCTCCTGGGGCCAACGTCCTGACTTTC. Translating gives CASSPPPGANVLTF. J is TRBJ2-6 and V is TRBV9, with no clear D. The CDR3 runs to 14 residues. Germline CDR1 SGDLS, CDR2 YYNGEE. Trimming pared 4 bases from V and 2 bases from J, leaving 7 bases between.

The chain links TRBV7-8 to TRBJ1-4; D not certain. CDR3 length: 14 residues. V lost 5 bases, J lost 8 bases, and 15 bases lay in between. The V gene's germline CDR1 is SGHVS and CDR2 FQNEAQ. CDR3 nucleotide sequence: TGTGCCAGCAGCAAAGAAGTTGCGGAGGAAAAACTGTTTTTT. Amino acids: CASSKEVAEEKLFF.

The chain recombines TRBV2 with TRBJ1-4, with 9 positions matching TRBD1. Trimming removed 7 bases from V and 0 bases from J; junction bases left unmatched: 6. This CDR3 comprises 16 residues. Per germline, CDR1 SNHLY and CDR2 FYNNEI. The CDR3: CASTGTGIATNEKLFF. Here the CDR3 DNA reads TGTGCCAGCACAGGGACAGGGATTGCAACTAATGAAAAACTGTTTTTT.

The V call is TRBV6-5, the J call TRBJ1-6, with 8 bases that match TRBD1. J was trimmed by 7 bases and V by 6 bases; bases with no gene match: 5. Germline V gene sequence: CDR1 MNHEY, CDR2 SVGAGI. The CDR3 has 14 amino acids. DNA for the CDR3: TGTGCCAGCAGGCCCACAGGGGGGAATTCACCCCTCCACTTT. This translates into CASRPTGGNSPLHF.

The CDR3 region has the DNA TGTGCCAGCAGTCTGACAGGATCAAGCTCTGGGGCCAACGTCCTGACTTTC. Encoded protein: CASSLTGSSSGANVLTF. This chain uses TRBV3-1 (or the pseudogene TRBV3-2) with TRBJ2-6, with D perhaps TRBD1 (6 bases). The CDR3 spans 17 residues. Germline V CDR1 and CDR2: LGHDT, YNNKEL (reference sequence). V was clipped by 6 bases and J by 0 bases, with 15 bases between them.

This rearrangement joins TRBV7-2 to TRBJ2-7, with 9 bases aligning to TRBD1. The CDR3 sequence is 15 residues long. Germline V gene lookup returns CDR1 SGHTA and CDR2 FQGNSA. V dropped 2 bases and J dropped 4; count of bases not matched to a gene: 6. The CDR3 region has the DNA TGTGCCAGCAGCTTAAAGGGGACAGGGCGATACGAGCAGTACTTC. Amino acid sequence: CASSLKGTGRYEQYF.

The chain has TRBV28 and TRBJ1-2, with 9 bases aligning to TRBD1. V dropped 4 bases and J dropped 7; count of bases not matched to a gene: 4. The CDR3 loop spans 13 amino acids. CDR1 MDHEN and CDR2 SYDVKM come from the germline V gene. The CDR3 DNA follows: TGTGCCAGCAGTTACACAGGGGGCTTTGGCTACACCTTC. It codes for CASSYTGGFGYTF.

The rearrangement links TRBV7-9 to TRBJ2-5, with TRBD2 matching over 7 bases. Germline V CDR1 and CDR2: SEHNR, FQNEAQ (reference sequence). V trimming: 8 bases; J trimming: 2 bases; junction bases outside the gene matches: 8. This CDR3 contains 14 residues. The CDR3 DNA sequence: TGTGCCAGCTCCTCAGTGGGGGGGCAAGAGACCCAGTACTTC. It codes for CASSSVGGQETQYF.

The V and J genes are TRBV29-1 and TRBJ1-4, with TRBD1 as a possible D gene (5 bases). Deletions cut 6 bases from V and 8 bases from J, with 19 bases between. This CDR3 comprises 14 residues. Per germline, CDR1 SQVTM and CDR2 ANQGSEA. Written as DNA, the CDR3 is TGCAGCGTCCCCGGGGGAGGGATCGAAGAAAAACTGTTTTTT. Its protein is CSVPGGGIEEKLFF.

The gene calls are TRBV24-1 and TRBJ1-1, with 9 bases matching TRBD1. The junction had 11 bases not matched to a gene; V was cut back by 2 bases and J by 5 bases. The germline gives CDR1 KGHDR, CDR2 SFDVKD. The CDR3 is 17 amino acids. The CDR3 region has the DNA TGTGCCACCAGTGATTCGGCGACAGGGGGGAGTAGGACTGAAGCTTTCTTT. This encodes CATSDSATGGSRTEAFF.

The V and J genes are TRBV9 and TRBJ1-2; 7 bases are a match to TRBD1. The CDR3 covers 13 residues. V trimming: 3 bases; J trimming: 5 bases; junction bases outside the gene matches: 4. CDR1 is SGDLS and CDR2 is YYNGEE in the germline V gene. The CDR3 region is CASSAQQGYGYTF. CDR3 sequence (DNA): TGTGCCAGCAGCGCTCAACAGGGGTATGGCTACACCTTC. The complete variable domain, with remaining parts taken from reference TRBV9 and TRBJ1-2, reads DSGVTQTPKHLITATGQRVTLRCSPRSGDLSVYWYQQSLDQGLQFLIQYYNGEERAKGNILERFSAQQFPDLHSELNLSSLELGDSALYFCASSAQQGYGYTFGSGTRLTVV.